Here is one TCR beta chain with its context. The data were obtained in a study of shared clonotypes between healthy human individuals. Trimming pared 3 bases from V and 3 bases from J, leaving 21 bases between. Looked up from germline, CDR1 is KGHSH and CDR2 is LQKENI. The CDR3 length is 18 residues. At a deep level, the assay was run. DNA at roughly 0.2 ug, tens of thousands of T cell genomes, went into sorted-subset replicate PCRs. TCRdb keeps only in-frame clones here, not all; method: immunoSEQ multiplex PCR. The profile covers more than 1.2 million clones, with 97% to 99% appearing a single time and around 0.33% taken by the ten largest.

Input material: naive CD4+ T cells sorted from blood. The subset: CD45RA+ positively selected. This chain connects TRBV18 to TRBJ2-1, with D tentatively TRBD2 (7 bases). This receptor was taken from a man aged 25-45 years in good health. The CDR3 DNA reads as TGTGCCAGCTCACCGCCCAGGGGCGAGGGAGGGATCTACAATGAGCAGTTCTTC. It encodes CASSPPRGEGGIYNEQFF.